The present T cell receptor beta chain was sequenced within a study of blood T cell repertoires in COVID-19. About the study: Both acute and convalescent COVID-19 samples were obtained from the United States, Italy and Spain. From T cells, B-cell-depleted T cells, or PBMCs came the material, which was cDNA or gDNA.

This CDR3 is 16 amino acids long. Germline V CDR1 and CDR2: KGHDR, SFDVKD. V was cut by 9 bases and J by 3 bases, with 23 bases left in between. Per the original methods: Amplification with reference gene primers provided the estimates of nucleated cell counts. Profiled with immunoSEQ multiplex PCR; TCRdb holds only in-frame clones, not every one. That table supplies the V and J calls and clone size; D and trimming were determined from the DNA. In the table there are fewer than 200,000 clones, 70% to 85% of which are singletons. This sequence joins TRBV24-1 and TRBJ2-7; a weak D match, TRBD1 (5 bases). Sample: peripheral blood. This TCR was recovered from a woman older than 75 with acute or convalescent COVID-19. The CDR3 loop is CATDETARFTVYEQYF. CDR3 DNA sequence: TGTGCCACCGACGAGACAGCGAGGTTTACTGTCTACGAGCAGTACTTC.